These 4 T cell receptor beta chains share one sample of origin, sequenced in a study of shared clonotypes between healthy human individuals (dated by TCRdb to about 2020). The library was generated by the immunoSEQ multiplex PCR assay. TCRdb holds this immuneACCESS table with in-frame rearrangements only. Some clones are missing; in checked studies, unresolved V genes explain under half, and the rest has no known cause. In all, the sample holds hundreds of thousands of clones, and almost 97% of those were seen once. The ten top clones hold 0.045% to 0.06% of the sample. The sample comprised naive CD4+ T cells sorted from blood. What the cell subset or site label conveys for this sample: CD45RA+ positively selected. The source is a woman in her thirties in good health.

The J gene is TRBJ2-7, the V gene TRBV25-1; 8 bases map to TRBD1. This CDR3 has 13 amino acids. Germline CDR1 and CDR2: MGHDK and SYGVNS. The V and J ends lost 5 bases and 5 bases, in that order; junction bases with no gene match: 5. In DNA form, the CDR3 reads TGTGCCAGCAGTAATCGACAGGGGAACGAGCAGTACTTC. The encoded protein is CASSNRQGNEQYF.

This sequence joins TRBV5-6 and TRBJ2-2; no firm D call. This CDR3 region has 16 residues. V dropped 2 bases and J dropped 3 bases, with 14 bases sitting between them. Germline V gene sequence: CDR1 SGHDT, CDR2 YYEEEE. CDR3 sequence: CASSFLRALDTGELFF. CDR3 DNA: TGTGCCAGCAGCTTTTTAAGGGCGTTGGACACCGGGGAGCTGTTTTTT.

The chain couples TRBV6-5 to TRBJ2-7; D not resolved. V was clipped by 0 bases and J by 6 bases, with 12 bases between them. Germline loops: CDR1 MNHEY, CDR2 SVGAGI. CDR3 length equals 14 residues. In nucleotides, the CDR3 is TGTGCCAGCAGTTACTCGGGCAGACCCCGCGAGCAGTACTTC. Translating it yields CASSYSGRPREQYF.

The V gene is TRBV4-1, the J gene TRBJ1-1; D unclear. CDR1 is MGHRA and CDR2 is YSYEKL in the germline V gene. V lost 0 bases and J 0 bases, leaving 11 bases between the germline ends. The CDR3 length is 16 residues. CDR3 nucleotides: TGCGCCAGCAGCCAAGATGTTGGGGTTATGAACACTGAAGCTTTCTTT. As protein: CASSQDVGVMNTEAFF.